The TCR beta chain under discussion was sequenced for a study of Graves' ophthalmopathy and Graves' hyperthyroidism. Patients with other autoimmune diseases, uncontrolled infections, pregnancy or lactation were excluded. V was trimmed by 0 bases and J by 8 bases, leaving 11 bases between them. The CDR3 extends over 14 amino acids. The germline V gene encodes CDR1 DFQATT and CDR2 SNEGSKA (reference sequence). A few counts support this clonotype. Its antigen is unidentified. Study-level findings and limits: The model predicted ophthalmopathy progression with roughly 70% sensitivity and around 72% specificity. In blood, most expanded thyroid clonotypes above 0.001 frequency were also detected. Researchers report that a 13-signature model separated ophthalmopathy from stable hyperthyroidism, posting about 90% sensitivity and about 82% specificity.

Beta-chain TCR CDR3 regions were amplified from RNA transcripts. Scientists carried out first-round RT-PCR using HTBI primers and then a second-round multiplex PCR. TCRdb processed the multiplex PCR reads anew with MiXCR; each CDR3 protein has one entry. The repertoire holds about 600,000 distinct CDR3 sequences, with less than 40% as singletons. The chain carries TRBV20-1 and TRBJ1-6, with D possibly TRBD1 on 5 matching bases. The sequence was obtained from an adult man with Graves' hyperthyroidism. Sample: peripheral blood or thyroid tissue (not recorded which). This CDR3 is CSARDFRGDSPLHF. The CDR3 coding sequence is TGCAGTGCTAGAGATTTCCGGGGGGATTCACCCCTCCACTTT.